There are many counts of the clone carrying this T cell receptor (beta chain). CDR1 is DFQATT and CDR2 is SNEGSKA in the germline V gene (reference sequence). CDR3 size: 13 residues. J gave up 7 bases and V 0 bases, and 3 bases lay outside the gene matches. TCRdb re-analysed the 5' RACE reads in MiXCR, keeping a single row per CDR3 protein. The repertoire holds about 200,000 distinct CDR3 sequences, with roughly 25% as singletons. The sample originates from a study of CD8 T cells in ankylosing spondylitis. The chain employs TRBV20-1 and TRBJ2-1; TRBD2 matches at 7 bases. Sequenced sample: blood, either unsorted or a sorted T cell fraction (not recorded which). This receptor was obtained from a male donor with ankylosing spondylitis or in good health (not recorded which). The CDR3 reads CSARDWRENEQFF. CDR3 bases: TGCAGTGCTAGAGATTGGCGGGAGAATGAGCAGTTCTTC.